This entry lists 17 T cell receptor beta chains sequenced from one sample in a study of blood T cell repertoires in COVID-19 (dated by TCRdb to 2019 to 2021). Receptor amplification or capture employed the immunoSEQ multiplex PCR assay. TCRdb stores this immuneACCESS table with in-frame sequences only. Part of the clones is absent; in the studies checked, under half of the shortfall reflects unresolved V genes, and no reason is known for the rest. Recorded for this sample are about 220,000 clones; 65% to 85% of them occurred a single time. Together, the top ten hold 3% to 3.5% of the sample. Sequencing used peripheral blood. The receptors derive from a young woman who had recovered from COVID-19.

The CDR3 protein is CASSKSRQGLETQYF. CDR3 DNA: TGTGCCAGCAGTAAATCCCGACAGGGTCTTGAGACCCAGTACTTC. The chain has TRBV27 and TRBJ2-5; 7 bases agree with TRBD1. The V gene's germline CDR1 is MNHEY and CDR2 SMNVEV (reference sequence). This CDR3 comprises 15 residues. V shed 5 bases, J shed 5 bases, and the junction held 11 bases outside the gene matches.

This clone appeared a single time. The CDR3, as DNA: TGTGCCAGCAGTGAAGCGAAAGTGAAAAGGGGGGAGACCCAGTACTTC. It translates to CASSEAKVKRGETQYF. This rearrangement joins TRBV6-1 to TRBJ2-5, with D possibly TRBD1 on 6 matching bases. With 0 bases removed from V and 5 bases from J, the gap between germline ends came to 16 bases. The V gene's germline CDR1 is MNHNS and CDR2 SASEGT. This CDR3 has 16 residues.

The chain joins TRBV2 to TRBJ1-1; 8 bases agree with TRBD1. V was pared by 5 bases and J by 4 bases, with 6 bases of the junction left unmatched. The CDR3 extends over 14 amino acids. Per the germline V gene, CDR1 is SNHLY and CDR2 is FYNNEI. CDR3 loop: CASSSTGASTEAFF. The CDR3 DNA reads TGTGCCAGCAGTTCGACAGGGGCGTCCACTGAAGCTTTCTTT. Filled out from reference TRBV2 and TRBJ1-1, the complete variable domain reads EPEVTQTPSHQVTQMGQEVILRCVPISNHLYFYWYRQILGQKVEFLVSFYNNEISEKSEIFDDQFSVERPDGSNFTLKIRSTKLEDSAMYFCASSSTGASTEAFFGQGTRLTVV.

This sequence joins TRBV5-5 and TRBJ1-5; D remains ambiguous. The CDR3 has 15 amino acids. Per germline, CDR1 SGHKS and CDR2 YYEKEE (reference sequence). Deletions cut 0 bases from V and 5 bases from J, with 12 bases between. CDR3 in DNA: TGTGCCAGCAGCTTGGGGGCCCGGCTCGATCAGCCCCAGCATTTT. Translation gives CASSLGARLDQPQHF.

This chain connects TRBV3-1 (or the pseudogene TRBV3-2) to TRBJ2-1; the match to TRBD2 covers 9 bases. Germline-derived CDR1 and CDR2 are LGHDT and YNNKEL (reference sequence). V trimming: 4 bases; J trimming: 7 bases; junction bases outside the gene matches: 5. This CDR3 contains 14 residues. The CDR3 is CASSRRTSANEQFF. Written as DNA, the CDR3 is TGTGCCAGCAGCCGAAGGACTAGCGCTAATGAGCAGTTCTTC.

This clone appeared once. The V and J genes are TRBV10-3 and TRBJ2-1; 8 bases map to TRBD2. Germline-derived CDR1 and CDR2 are ENHRY and SYGVKD. V shed 0 bases and J 5 bases; nucleotides not matched to a gene: 9. The CDR3 extends over 17 amino acids. The DNA for the CDR3 is TGTGCCATCAGTGAGTCTGGGACTAGTTTAATCCACAATGAGCAGTTCTTC. Protein sequence: CAISESGTSLIHNEQFF.

There are a few counts of this clone. The chain has TRBV11-2 and TRBJ1-5, with a tentative D call TRBD1 (6 bases). V lost 3 bases and J lost 4, with 16 bases in between. The CDR3 is 16 residues long. Germline values: CDR1 SGHAT, CDR2 FQNNGV. The CDR3 nucleotides are TGTGCCAGCAGCTTTGGGGGGGCAGGGGAGAATCAGCCCCAGCATTTT. This sequence encodes CASSFGGAGENQPQHF.

The chain is built from TRBV13 and TRBJ2-7; D gene unclear. Trimming removed 3 bases at V and 3 bases at J, with 6 bases between. Germline CDR1 PRHDT, CDR2 FYEKMQ (reference sequence). The length of the CDR3 is 12 residues. The CDR3 DNA follows: TGTGCCAGCAGCTTTACTGACTACGAGCAGTACTTC. It encodes CASSFTDYEQYF. Based on the CDR3 plus reference TRBV13 and TRBJ2-7, the full variable domain is AAGVIQSPRHLIKEKRETATLKCYPIPRHDTVYWYQQGPGQDPQFLISFYEKMQSDKGSIPDRFSAQQFSDYHSELNMSSLELGDSALYFCASSFTDYEQYFGPGTRLTVT.

The rearrangement joins TRBV30 to TRBJ2-7, with 7 bases that match TRBD2. The CDR3 runs 14 residues. Germline V gene sequence: CDR1 GTSNPN, CDR2 SVGIG (reference sequence). V gave up 2 bases and J gave up 0 bases; unmatched junction bases: 4. For the CDR3, the DNA is TGTGCCTGGAGTTTATGGACTAGCTCCTACGAGCAGTACTTC. It translates to CAWSLWTSSYEQYF.

This clone has a single count. The gene calls are TRBV5-1 and TRBJ2-1, with 13 bases lining up with TRBD2. Germline values: CDR1 SGHRS, CDR2 YFSETQ. V shed 3 bases and J 4 bases; nucleotides not matched to a gene: 7. The CDR3 runs 17 residues. CDR3 protein: CASSYSGTSGVYNEQFF. Written as DNA, the CDR3 is TGCGCCAGCAGCTATTCCGGGACTAGCGGGGTTTACAATGAGCAGTTCTTC.

The chain combines TRBV5-1 with TRBJ2-1; 9 bases map to TRBD2. CDR3 size: 14 residues. The J segment lost 10 bases and the V segment lost 0 bases, leaving 5 bases of the junction unmatched. CDR1 and CDR2 from the germline V gene are SGHRS and YFSETQ. The CDR3: CASSLGLAAREQFF. CDR3 in DNA: TGCGCCAGCAGCTTGGGACTAGCGGCTCGCGAGCAGTTCTTC.

The chain joins TRBV19 to TRBJ2-1, with 7 bases fitting TRBD1. With 3 bases clipped from V and 5 bases from J, the junction kept 7 bases outside the gene matches. The CDR3 is made up of 15 amino acids. The germline gives CDR1 LNHDA, CDR2 SQIVND (reference sequence). For the CDR3, the DNA is TGTGCCAGTAGTATTGAACAGGGGATCGACAATGAGCAGTTCTTC. Residues: CASSIEQGIDNEQFF.

The V and J genes are TRBV7-9 and TRBJ2-7; 9 bases map to TRBD2. This CDR3 has 14 amino acids. CDR1 and CDR2 (germline): SEHNR, FQNEAQ (reference sequence). V was clipped by 5 bases and J by 4 bases; unmatched bases: 6. This CDR3 reads CASSESGGRYEQYF. The CDR3 nucleotides read TGTGCCAGCAGCGAAAGCGGGGGGCGGTACGAGCAGTACTTC.

V is TRBV5-1 and J is TRBJ2-5; D might be TRBD2 (5 bases). Trimming took off 0 bases at V and 0 bases at J, with 6 bases between the two ends. Germline loops: CDR1 SGHRS, CDR2 YFSETQ. The length of the CDR3 is 14 residues. The CDR3 loop reads CASSLVGDQETQYF. The CDR3 bases are TGCGCCAGCAGCTTGGTCGGGGACCAAGAGACCCAGTACTTC.

This clone was seen only a few times. This chain connects TRBV19 to TRBJ1-3; no definite D call. Trimming pared 4 bases from V and 0 bases from J, leaving 7 bases between. CDR3 length: 14 residues. Germline CDR1 reads LNHDA; CDR2 reads SQIVND (reference sequence). The CDR3 sequence: CASSTRGSGNTIYF. DNA for the CDR3: TGTGCCAGTAGTACCCGGGGCTCTGGAAACACCATATATTTT.

The chain combines TRBV29-1 with TRBJ2-5, with 7 bases identical to TRBD2. From germline, CDR1 is SQVTM and CDR2 ANQGSEA. The ends lost 0 bases at V and 6 bases at J; junction bases unmatched: 16. The CDR3 contains 17 residues. The DNA of the CDR3 is TGCAGCGTTGAAGATCCGCGGTCGGGGGGTGACCGTAAGACCCAGTACTTC. This codes for CSVEDPRSGGDRKTQYF.

The gene calls are TRBV18 and TRBJ2-5; D uncertain. This CDR3 has 13 amino acids. The V end lost 6 bases, the J end lost 0 bases, and 8 bases lay between the germline ends. The V gene's germline CDR1 is KGHSH and CDR2 LQKENI. CDR3 sequence: CASSRSNQETQYF. CDR3 DNA sequence: TGTGCCAGCTCCCGGAGCAACCAAGAGACCCAGTACTTC.